One sample yielded the 15 T cell receptor beta chains listed below, sequenced in a study of cytomegalovirus exposure and HLA in healthy donors. The study ran its PCR with 60 Vbeta and 13 Jbeta primers. Method: immunoSEQ multiplex PCR; TCRdb's copy keeps in-frame clones and lacks some. The sample holds 90,000 to 95,000 clones, around 84% seen once. The specimen sequenced was PBMCs. The receptors were sampled from a young man in good health and CMV-seronegative.

The J gene is TRBJ2-1, the V gene TRBV6-5, with 8 bases fitting TRBD2. The CDR3 runs to 16 residues. In germline, CDR1 is MNHEY, CDR2 SVGAGI. With V trimmed by 0 bases and J by 5 bases, 6 bases remained unmatched. In DNA, the CDR3 is TGTGCCAGCAGTTACTCGAGGGGGACTAGGAACAATGAGCAGTTCTTC. This translates into CASSYSRGTRNNEQFF.

The V and J genes are TRBV9 and TRBJ2-3, with D unclear. CDR3 size: 14 residues. V was pared by 0 bases and J by 2 bases, with 7 bases between. CDR1 SGDLS and CDR2 YYNGEE come from the germline V gene. CDR3 bases: TGTGCCAGCAGCGTAGTTAGCCACACAGATACGCAGTATTTT. Amino acid sequence: CASSVVSHTDTQYF.

V usage is TRBV4-2 and J usage is TRBJ1-4; tentative D call: TRBD1 (6 bases). The ends were cut back, 0 bases at V and 8 bases at J, with 13 bases in the middle. This CDR3 is built from 15 residues. The germline V gene has CDR1 LGHNA and CDR2 YNFKEQ. This CDR3 is CASSQEGQRDEKLFF. DNA of the CDR3: TGTGCCAGCAGCCAAGAAGGACAGCGGGACGAAAAACTGTTTTTT.

This chain links TRBV6-5 with TRBJ2-1, with D possibly being TRBD1 (6 bases). Germline V gene data show CDR1 as MNHEY and CDR2 as SVGAGI. Trimming stripped 4 bases from V and 7 bases from J, with 14 bases between. The CDR3 totals 14 residues. The CDR3 region has the DNA TGTGCCAGCAGTTCAAGACAGGTCGGAAATGAGCAGTTCTTC. Translating gives CASSSRQVGNEQFF.

The chain recombines TRBV19 with TRBJ1-5; possibly TRBD1 for D (5 bases). The CDR3 runs to 15 residues. Germline assignment: CDR1 LNHDA and CDR2 SQIVND (reference sequence). V was trimmed by 5 bases and J by 8 bases, leaving 19 bases between them. In nucleotides, the CDR3 is TGTGCCAGTAGTCCCCGTGGAGGGGTGAAGGAGCCCCAGCATTTT. This sequence encodes CASSPRGGVKEPQHF.

This sequence joins TRBV5-6 and TRBJ1-6; 8 bases are a match to TRBD1. The trim removed 0 bases at V and 12 bases at J, leaving 8 bases unmatched. Germline lookup yields CDR1 SGHDT and CDR2 YYEEEE. The CDR3 consists of 15 residues. The DNA of the CDR3 is TGTGCCAGCAGCTTGGGACAGGGGTCCGCAGGACCCCTCCACTTT. Amino acids: CASSLGQGSAGPLHF.

This sequence joins TRBV7-9 and TRBJ1-2, with 8 bases identical to TRBD1. The CDR3 totals 18 residues. V shed 5 bases and J 0 bases; nucleotides not matched to a gene: 14. CDR1 and CDR2 (germline): SEHNR, FQNEAQ (reference sequence). CDR3 sequence: CASSKPGWGQASNYGYTF. For the CDR3, the DNA is TGTGCCAGCAGCAAACCAGGGTGGGGACAGGCCTCTAACTATGGCTACACCTTC.

V gene TRBV2 combines with J gene TRBJ1-2; a weak D match, TRBD1 (5 bases). V was clipped by 5 bases and J by 1 base, with 8 bases between them. Germline V gene lookup returns CDR1 SNHLY and CDR2 FYNNEI. This CDR3 contains 13 residues. CDR3 loop: CASSWGDNYGYTF. CDR3 nucleotide sequence: TGTGCCAGCAGTTGGGGCGATAACTATGGCTACACCTTC. Full variable domain (outside the CDR3, taken from reference TRBV2 and TRBJ1-2): EPEVTQTPSHQVTQMGQEVILRCVPISNHLYFYWYRQILGQKVEFLVSFYNNEISEKSEIFDDQFSVERPDGSNFTLKIRSTKLEDSAMYFCASSWGDNYGYTFGSGTRLTVV.

The rearrangement uses TRBV5-8 and TRBJ2-1; 10 positions match TRBD2. With V trimmed by 3 bases and J by 7 bases, 13 bases remained unmatched. Germline V lookup: CDR1 SGHTS, CDR2 YDEGEE. The CDR3 length is 17 residues. The CDR3 here is CASSSEWGTSVGNEQFF. For the CDR3, the DNA is TGTGCCAGCAGCTCCGAGTGGGGGACTAGCGTAGGGAATGAGCAGTTCTTC.

This clone was observed a single time. The chain joins TRBV5-6 to TRBJ2-1, with 7 bases identical to TRBD1. V lost 4 bases, J lost 1 base, and 5 bases stayed unmatched. This CDR3 contains 15 residues. Germline V gene lookup returns CDR1 SGHDT and CDR2 YYEEEE. The CDR3: CASSRGTVSYNEQFF. The CDR3 DNA follows: TGTGCCAGCAGCCGTGGGACAGTTTCCTACAATGAGCAGTTCTTC.

This chain connects TRBV6-5 to TRBJ2-7; D may be TRBD1 (5 bases). The CDR3 totals 16 residues. V shed 0 bases and J shed 4 bases, with 16 bases lying between them. Germline V CDR1 and CDR2: MNHEY, SVGAGI. The DNA for the CDR3 is TGTGCCAGCAGTTACTCGAAAAAAGACAGTGCATACGAGCAGTACTTC. This sequence encodes CASSYSKKDSAYEQYF.

This chain joins TRBV13 and TRBJ1-2; TRBD1 matches at 7 bases. From germline, CDR1 is PRHDT and CDR2 FYEKMQ (reference sequence). This CDR3 has 17 amino acids. After removal of 1 base from V and 2 bases from J, the junction contained 10 bases not matched to a gene. CDR3 bases: TGTGCCAGCAGCTTAGAGGGTTCGTGGGACAGCAACTATGGCTACACCTTC. It specifies CASSLEGSWDSNYGYTF.

J is TRBJ2-3 and V is TRBV6-5, with D maybe TRBD1 (6 bases). Germline assignment: CDR1 MNHEY and CDR2 SVGAGI. This CDR3 region has 15 residues. Trimming removed 0 bases at V and 2 bases at J, with 9 bases between. The DNA for the CDR3 is TGTGCCAGCAGTTACTCAAGACAGGTCACAGATACGCAGTATTTT. Translation: CASSYSRQVTDTQYF.

The chain recombines TRBV4-1 with TRBJ1-5; maybe TRBD1 (6 bases). Germline V gene lookup returns CDR1 MGHRA and CDR2 YSYEKL. There are 15 residues in the CDR3. V was cut by 0 bases and J by 6 bases, with 12 bases left in between. For the CDR3, the DNA is TGCGCCAGCAGCCAAGACAGGGGATTGGGTCAGCCCCAGCATTTT. Translation: CASSQDRGLGQPQHF.

This clone was recorded once. The rearrangement uses TRBV4-2 and TRBJ2-6, with a possible D match to TRBD1 (5 bases). V lost 0 bases, J lost 0 bases, and 12 bases lay in between. CDR1 and CDR2 from the germline V gene are LGHNA and YNFKEQ. The length of the CDR3 is 18 residues. CDR3 protein: CASSQETPGFSGANVLTF. The DNA of the CDR3 is TGTGCCAGCAGCCAAGAAACTCCAGGGTTCTCTGGGGCCAACGTCCTGACTTTC.